This T cell receptor (beta chain) was captured by sequencing in a study of cytomegalovirus exposure and HLA in healthy donors. Overall study context: Among several hundred genotyped donors, approximately 80% fell in the Caucasian-associated ancestry cluster. Study conclusions and caveats: By HLA locus, TCR association rates varied in a later analysis, with DRB1 showing the most and HLA-C the fewest.

From germline, CDR1 is ENHRY and CDR2 SYGVKD. The trim removed 11 bases at V and 8 bases at J, leaving 14 bases unmatched. This CDR3 contains 15 residues. 60 Vbeta and 13 Jbeta primers were used in PCR. Some clones are missing from TCRdb's copy, which holds only in-frame ones; the method was immunoSEQ multiplex PCR. The table includes approximately 110,000 clones, about 73% detected once. This clone was seen a handful of times. Its antigen is still unknown. The sample consisted of PBMCs. The receptor was isolated from a woman aged 50 to 60 in good health and CMV-seropositive. The J gene is TRBJ2-1, the V gene TRBV10-3, with 11 positions matching TRBD2. CDR3 region: CASSEEIAGGHEQFF. Written as DNA, the CDR3 is TGTGCCTCCAGTGAGGAAATAGCGGGGGGGCATGAGCAGTTCTTC.